The source of this T cell receptor (beta chain) is a study of regulatory T cells in long-lasting Graves disease. Described time point: newly diagnosed GD, antithyroid drugs for less than 3 months. RNA extracted from PBMCs served as the sequencing template. Diagnosing Graves' disease relied on the American Thyroid Association guidelines. The CDR3 contains 15 residues. Trimming shortened V by 0 bases and J by 1 base, and 7 bases separated the two germline ends. Germline CDR1 and CDR2: SGHRS and YFSETQ. This clonotype appeared many times. Libraries of TCR beta came from iRepertoire HTBI primers plus Arm-PCR of CDR3 regions. Via MiXCR, TCRdb re-called the multiplex PCR reads, giving one row per CDR3 protein. The sample lists about 470,000 distinct CDR3 sequences, under 15% occurring once. These sequences were also reported in another study, on T cells in Graves' hyperthyroidism and ophthalmopathy.

The clonotype was recovered from a woman aged 25-40 years with Graves disease. This specimen consisted of peripheral blood mononuclear cells (PBMCs), obtained at new diagnosis, from a patient treated with antithyroid drugs. V and J are TRBV5-1 and TRBJ2-2, with no clear D. The CDR3 reads CASSLGHKNTGELFF. The CDR3 region has the DNA TGCGCCAGCAGCTTGGGACACAAGAACACCGGGGAGCTGTTTTTT.